This T cell receptor beta chain originates from a study of cytomegalovirus exposure and HLA in healthy donors. Points on this clone: Its cognate antigen is unknown.

The primer mix had 60 Vbeta and 13 Jbeta primers. The repertoire was sequenced with immunoSEQ multiplex PCR; TCRdb's copy has only in-frame clones and lacks some. The sample yields 140,000 or so clones, about 79% seen once. This CDR3 contains 14 residues. The V and J ends lost 5 bases and 2 bases, in that order; junction bases with no gene match: 4. Germline lookup yields CDR1 SGHDT and CDR2 YYEEEE. Study-wide results and caveats: Published work reported that the classifier diagnosed cytomegalovirus status with high specificity and sensitivity.

This TCR derives from a woman aged 30 to 39 in good health and CMV-seronegative. This rearrangement joins TRBV5-6 to TRBJ2-3, with TRBD1 identical over 8 bases. The sequenced material came from PBMCs. The chain's CDR3 is CASSTGGATDTQYF. The CDR3 nucleotides read TGTGCCAGCAGTACAGGGGGTGCCACAGATACGCAGTATTTT. Full variable domain (remainder filled in from reference TRBV5-6 and TRBJ2-3): DAGVTQSPTHLIKTRGQQVTLRCSPKSGHDTVSWYQQALGQGPQFIFQYYEEEERQRGNFPDRFSGHQFPNYSSELNVNALLLGDSALYLCASSTGGATDTQYFGPGTRLTVL.